These 24 T cell receptor beta chains were sequenced from one sample in a study of blood T cell repertoires in COVID-19 (dated by TCRdb to 2020 to 2022). Receptor amplification or capture employed the immunoSEQ multiplex PCR assay. TCRdb carries this immuneACCESS record with in-frame sequences only. Its versions omit some clonotypes, under half of them owing to an unresolved V gene in the studies checked, with the rest unexplained. This sample is represented by about 370,000 clones; about 89% of them were singletons. The ten largest clones add up to approximately 3% of the sample. Specimen: peripheral blood. These receptor sequences come from a woman aged 25 to 39 with COVID-19, enrolled during active disease.

The rearrangement links TRBV28 to TRBJ2-5; 8 bases align to TRBD2. The CDR3 totals 14 residues. Germline V CDR1 and CDR2: MDHEN, SYDVKM. The trim removed 4 bases at V and 5 bases at J, leaving 6 bases unmatched. The DNA for the CDR3 is TGTGCCAGCAGTTACACTAGCGGTGGGGAGACCCAGTACTTC. Protein product: CASSYTSGGETQYF.

This chain joins TRBV6-2 or TRBV6-3 and TRBJ2-7; tentatively, D is TRBD1 (6 bases). V was trimmed by 5 bases and J by 2 bases, leaving 19 bases between them. The length of the CDR3 is 16 residues. The V gene's germline CDR1 is MNHEY and CDR2 SVGEGT. CDR3 in DNA: TGTGCCAGCAGTGCTCCGGGACACCTGGTCCCCTACGAGCAGTACGTC. Translation gives CASSAPGHLVPYEQYV.

A single count supports this clone. V usage is TRBV7-2 and J usage is TRBJ2-5, with D possibly being TRBD2 (5 bases). CDR1 and CDR2 from the germline V gene are SGHTA and FQGNSA. This CDR3 has 14 amino acids. V shed 8 bases and J shed 8 bases, with 21 bases lying between them. CDR3 DNA: TGTGCCAGCCCCTGCACGCAAGGACTCGGTACCCAGTACTTC. Protein: CASPCTQGLGTQYF.

This clone appeared a few times. V and J are TRBV12-3 or TRBV12-4 and TRBJ1-1, with TRBD1 matching over 7 bases. Trimming at V came to 7 bases and at J to 4 bases, leaving 6 bases not matched to a gene. The CDR3 is 13 residues long. The DNA of the CDR3 is TGTGCCAGCAAGGAACAGGGGTTCACTGAAGCTTTCTTT. Translated, it gives CASKEQGFTEAFF.

This sequence joins TRBV10-3 and TRBJ2-7; 9 bases are a match to TRBD1. Germline lookup yields CDR1 ENHRY and CDR2 SYGVKD. The CDR3 is 14 amino acids. V was clipped by 3 bases and J by 11 bases; unmatched bases: 11. CDR3 amino acids: CAISEERGQGGKYV. DNA of the CDR3: TGTGCCATCAGTGAAGAAAGGGGACAGGGTGGAAAGTACGTC.

V and J are TRBV10-2 and TRBJ2-7; D is uncertain. Germline V gene data show CDR1 as WSHSY and CDR2 as SAAADI. V dropped 6 bases and J dropped 2 bases, with 11 bases sitting between them. The CDR3 loop spans 13 amino acids. CDR3 sequence: CASSLTLTYEQYF. CDR3 in DNA: TGCGCCAGCAGCTTGACACTTACCTACGAGCAGTACTTC.

This chain joins TRBV20-1 and TRBJ1-2, with a tentative D call TRBD1 (5 bases). V dropped 3 bases and J dropped 6 bases, with 23 bases sitting between them. The CDR3 sequence is 16 residues long. CDR1 is DFQATT and CDR2 is SNEGSKA in the germline V gene (reference sequence). The DNA of the CDR3 is TGCAGTGCTAGTCTACTCGGGACTGTGAAGGTACATGGCTACACCTTC. As protein: CSASLLGTVKVHGYTF.

The chain carries TRBV5-6 and TRBJ2-7, with TRBD1 matching 8 bases. Germline values: CDR1 SGHDT, CDR2 YYEEEE. The CDR3 loop spans 14 amino acids. V lost 0 bases to trimming and J lost 4 bases; unmatched junction nucleotides: 3. CDR3 nucleotide sequence: TGTGCCAGCAGCTTGGGCAGGGGGCTTTACGAGCAGTACTTC. Translation gives CASSLGRGLYEQYF.

V gene TRBV6-5 combines with J gene TRBJ1-2, with a weak D call TRBD1 (5 bases). This CDR3 contains 14 residues. Trimming stripped 6 bases from V and 8 bases from J, with 19 bases between. CDR1 MNHEY and CDR2 SVGAGI come from the germline V gene. The CDR3 nucleotides read TGTGCCAGCAGGCCGGGGGGGGACGGCCTAGGCTACACCTTC. As protein: CASRPGGDGLGYTF.

The V gene is TRBV5-4, the J gene TRBJ2-6; D is uncertain. Trimming removed 1 base at V and 7 bases at J, with 12 bases between. The germline V gene encodes CDR1 SGHNT and CDR2 YYREEE (reference sequence). CDR3 length: 15 residues. The CDR3 loop is CASSLSVRSANVLTF. The CDR3 DNA sequence: TGTGCCAGCAGCTTGTCGGTCAGGTCCGCCAACGTCCTGACTTTC.

The V call is TRBV7-9, the J call TRBJ1-2; D not resolved. The CDR3 spans 14 residues. Between the trimmed V and J ends, which lost 4 bases and 5 bases, there was a span of 14 bases. CDR1 is SEHNR, CDR2 FQNEAQ, per germline (reference sequence). CDR3 sequence: CASSSTDNRYGYTF. The CDR3 DNA is TGTGCCAGCAGCTCAACCGACAACAGATATGGCTACACCTTC.

V and J are TRBV5-6 and TRBJ2-7; 7 positions agree with TRBD1. V dropped 0 bases and J dropped 0; count of bases not matched to a gene: 0. There are 14 residues in the CDR3. CDR1 and CDR2 (germline): SGHDT, YYEEEE. CDR3 in amino acids: CASSLGQGSYEQYF. CDR3 bases: TGTGCCAGCAGCTTGGGACAGGGCTCCTACGAGCAGTACTTC.

The chain couples TRBV4-1 to TRBJ2-7; D uncertain. V gave up 0 bases and J gave up 3 bases, with 6 bases separating them. The germline V gene encodes CDR1 MGHRA and CDR2 YSYEKL. The CDR3 sequence is 13 residues long. The CDR3 DNA follows: TGCGCCAGCAGCCAAGAGGAGATCTACGAGCAGTACGTC. Translation: CASSQEEIYEQYV.

This sequence joins TRBV4-3 and TRBJ2-7; possibly TRBD1 for D (7 bases). V shed 4 bases and J shed 6 bases, with 16 bases lying between them. Looked up from germline, CDR1 is LGHNA and CDR2 is YSLEER. The CDR3 is made up of 14 amino acids. The CDR3 region is CASSRGTVSGEQYF. DNA of the CDR3: TGCGCCAGCAGCCGCGGGACAGTCTCCGGCGAGCAGTACTTC.

The chain employs TRBV6-1 and TRBJ1-6, with D maybe TRBD1 (5 bases). With 0 bases removed from V and 8 bases from J, the gap between germline ends came to 14 bases. Germline assignment: CDR1 MNHNS and CDR2 SASEGT. The CDR3 totals 16 residues. The CDR3 nucleotides read TGTGCCAGCAGTGAAGCGATGACAGTCTGGGATTCACCCCTCCACTTT. Amino acids: CASSEAMTVWDSPLHF.

This chain uses TRBV29-1 with TRBJ2-3, with 10 bases aligning to TRBD1. The CDR3 contains 12 residues. Per the germline V gene, CDR1 is SQVTM and CDR2 is ANQGSEA. Unmatched junction bases numbered 4, after V lost 6 bases and J lost 7 bases. The CDR3 region has the DNA TGCAGCGTCGGACAGGGGGTAAATACGCAGTATTTT. Protein: CSVGQGVNTQYF.

The chain uses TRBV28 and TRBJ2-7; a possible D gene is TRBD1 (6 bases). V lost 0 bases and J 0 bases, leaving 9 bases between the germline ends. There are 15 residues in the CDR3. Germline V gene lookup returns CDR1 MDHEN and CDR2 SYDVKM. The CDR3 DNA sequence: TGTGCCAGCAGTTTATGGGGGGACACCTCCTACGAGCAGTACGTC. Its translation: CASSLWGDTSYEQYV.

V and J are TRBV6-2 or TRBV6-3 and TRBJ1-1, with 8 positions matching TRBD1. CDR3 size: 17 residues. Looked up from germline, CDR1 is MNHEY and CDR2 is SVGEGT. J lost 3 bases, V lost 0 bases, and 9 bases had no gene match. This CDR3 is CASSYSVRTGMDTEAFF. The CDR3 DNA reads TGTGCCAGCAGTTACTCGGTGCGGACAGGGATGGACACTGAAGCTTTCTTT.

The chain recombines TRBV18 with TRBJ2-3; no clear D gene. Per germline, CDR1 KGHSH and CDR2 LQKENI. Deletions cut 3 bases from V and 0 bases from J, with 10 bases between. CDR3 size: 15 residues. The CDR3 region is CASSPAAASTDTQYF. In nucleotides, the CDR3 is TGTGCCAGCTCACCTGCGGCCGCTAGCACAGATACGCAGTATTTT.

This clone was seen just once. The rearrangement uses TRBV11-3 and TRBJ2-1; perhaps TRBD2 as D (6 bases). Trimming shortened V by 5 bases and J by 9 bases, and 23 bases separated the two germline ends. CDR1 SGHNT and CDR2 YENEEA come from the germline V gene. The CDR3 is made up of 16 amino acids. The CDR3 DNA follows: TGTGCCAGCAGCCGAGAGGACTTCGGAGGGCCGAGTGAGCAGTTCTTC. Amino acids: CASSREDFGGPSEQFF.

This clone showed up just once. This chain links TRBV7-2 with TRBJ1-1; tentatively, D is TRBD1 (6 bases). This CDR3 is 15 amino acids long. V lost 2 bases and J 4 bases, leaving 14 bases between the germline ends. Germline V gene lookup returns CDR1 SGHTA and CDR2 FQGNSA. The CDR3 DNA follows: TGTGCCAGCAGCTTAATCAGGGGAGTGGGCACTGAAGCTTTCTTT. Its protein is CASSLIRGVGTEAFF.

This clone has just one count. The V and J genes are TRBV7-9 and TRBJ1-5; D might be TRBD1 (5 bases). The CDR3 covers 15 residues. Germline V lookup: CDR1 SEHNR, CDR2 FQNEAQ (reference sequence). With 6 bases removed from V and 4 bases from J, the gap between germline ends came to 16 bases. The CDR3 loop reads CASSFTGSPNQPQHF. CDR3 DNA: TGTGCCAGCAGTTTTACAGGATCCCCTAATCAGCCCCAGCATTTT.

V and J are TRBV15 and TRBJ1-2; the D is unclear. V was trimmed by 4 bases and J by 2 bases, leaving 8 bases between them. CDR1 and CDR2 from the germline V gene are LNHNV and YYDKDF (reference sequence). This CDR3 is 13 amino acids long. CDR3 bases: TGTGCCACCAGCACGGAGTTGAACTATGGCTACACCTTC. It translates to CATSTELNYGYTF.

This sequence joins TRBV6-5 and TRBJ2-7; TRBD1 aligns across 10 bases. V lost 5 bases, J lost 6 bases, and 4 bases stayed unmatched. Germline-derived CDR1 and CDR2 are MNHEY and SVGAGI. The CDR3 length is 13 residues. The CDR3, as DNA: TGTGCCAGCAGTCCCGGGACAGGGGTCGAGCAGTACTTC. Translated: CASSPGTGVEQYF.